This entry is about one TCR beta chain. Its matching antigen is unknown. A CD45RA-negative memory subset and a CD45RA+ naive subset were separated from the CD4+ cells. Sequencing was at deep level. Profiling relied on immunoSEQ multiplex PCR, and the TCRdb table lists in-frame clones only, not all of them. Of approximately 2.5 million clones listed, 80% to 95% are singletons. The data originate from a study of shared clonotypes between healthy human individuals. Study observations and caveats: Sharing of clonotypes among donors was expected to vary with sequencing depth. A reduction in generation probabilities was seen for non-shared clonotypes relative to those shared by all four donors.

The CDR3 has 15 residues. Deletions cut 4 bases from V and 3 bases from J, with 12 bases between. The V gene's germline CDR1 is KGHSH and CDR2 LQKENI. The sequenced material came from naive CD4+ T cells from PBMCs. The sample's subset: CD45RA+ positively selected. The chain couples TRBV18 to TRBJ1-4; perhaps TRBD1 as D (6 bases). This TCR was sampled from a man younger than 35 in good health. Some clones in this sample may be carry-over from other donors' samples. DNA of the CDR3: TGTGCCAGCTCACTTAGACAGGAGTCTAATGAAAAACTGTTTTTT. Translated: CASSLRQESNEKLFF.